Given below is one T cell receptor (beta chain) in context. The antigen remains unidentified. V was pared by 5 bases and J by 4 bases, with 17 bases between. Germline CDR1 SGHTA, CDR2 FQGNSA. The CDR3 totals 15 residues. The data belong to a study of cytomegalovirus exposure and HLA in healthy donors. At the level of the study: The 100 to 150 validation repertoires and the roughly 700 first-cohort repertoires shared a platform, a later analysis reported. Whole-study findings and limits: A classifier reportedly called cytomegalovirus status with high sensitivity and specificity.

The protocol was immunoSEQ multiplex PCR, while the TCRdb copy is restricted to in-frame clones and leaves out a portion. Seen here are roughly 140,000 clones, 85% to 90% observed once, and the top ten hold 3.3%. The TCR originated in a woman under 30 in good health and CMV-seropositive. This chain links TRBV7-2 with TRBJ1-1; D gene unclear. The specimen sequenced was PBMCs. Here the CDR3 reads CASSPWGGRSTEAFF. The CDR3, as DNA: TGTGCCAGCAGCCCCTGGGGAGGGAGGAGCACTGAAGCTTTCTTT.